This passage covers 23 T cell receptor beta chains from one sample sequenced in a study of blood T cell repertoires in COVID-19. The data were produced by immunoSEQ multiplex PCR, yet TCRdb's version contains in-frame clones alone and is incomplete. The sample carries roughly 300,000 clones, roughly 90% recorded once. Sequenced sample: PBMCs or T cells enriched from blood (not recorded which). These receptors came from a woman aged 25 to 39 who had recovered from COVID-19.

V usage is TRBV3-1 (or the pseudogene TRBV3-2) and J usage is TRBJ2-4, with D possibly being TRBD2 (5 bases). The ends were cut back, 2 bases at V and 5 bases at J, with 13 bases in the middle. Germline V gene data show CDR1 as LGHDT and CDR2 as YNNKEL (reference sequence). The CDR3 totals 15 residues. As DNA, the CDR3 is TGTGCCAGCAGCCAATGGAGGACGGCCGAAAACATTCAGTACTTC. This sequence encodes CASSQWRTAENIQYF.

V gene TRBV7-9 combines with J gene TRBJ2-1; TRBD2 might be the D (5 bases). The V end lost 5 bases, the J end lost 7 bases, and 15 bases lay between the germline ends. Germline assignment: CDR1 SEHNR and CDR2 FQNEAQ (reference sequence). The CDR3 extends over 14 amino acids. The CDR3 region has the DNA TGTGCCAGCAGCCCCTTGAGTAGCGCGAATGAGCAGTTCTTC. Its translation: CASSPLSSANEQFF.

This clone was counted once. The chain combines TRBV9 with TRBJ2-1; D ambiguous. CDR3 length: 13 amino acids. The germline gives CDR1 SGDLS, CDR2 YYNGEE. The V and J ends lost 4 bases and 1 base respectively, with 6 bases between them. CDR3 bases: TGTGCCAGCAGCTCCTCTTCCTACAATGAGCAGTTCTTC. It translates to CASSSSSYNEQFF.

The chain combines TRBV29-1 with TRBJ2-2; 13 bases are shared with TRBD2. This CDR3 is 19 amino acids long. Trimming at V came to 0 bases and at J to 0 bases, leaving 7 bases not matched to a gene. Looked up from germline, CDR1 is SQVTM and CDR2 is ANQGSEA. The CDR3 DNA follows: TGCAGCGTTGAAGATCCGGGACTAGCGGGGTTCGCGAACACCGGGGAGCTGTTTTTT. Translation: CSVEDPGLAGFANTGELFF.

As concerns this clone: Within the sample, other DNA sequences also encode this same CDR3. V gene TRBV28 combines with J gene TRBJ1-2, with D possibly matching TRBD1 (6 bases). Deletions cut 5 bases from V and 3 bases from J, with 7 bases between. The CDR3 sequence is 12 residues long. Looked up from germline, CDR1 is MDHEN and CDR2 is SYDVKM. As DNA, the CDR3 is TGTGCCAGCAGTCAGGGGTACTATGGCTACACCTTC. Amino acid sequence: CASSQGYYGYTF.

The CDR3, as DNA: TGTGCCAGCTCACCCCCGTCAGGGGGCCAAGAGACCCAGTACTTC. Translation gives CASSPPSGGQETQYF. This chain connects TRBV18 to TRBJ2-5; 7 nucleotides align to TRBD1. Germline V gene lookup returns CDR1 KGHSH and CDR2 LQKENI. Trimming cost V 3 bases and J 1 base; bases outside gene matches: 5. This CDR3 contains 15 residues.

This clone was recorded only once. The sample contains more than one DNA sequence encoding this CDR3. The chain employs TRBV28 and TRBJ1-1; a possible D gene is TRBD1 (6 bases). The CDR3 is 14 amino acids. Germline CDR1 reads MDHEN; CDR2 reads SYDVKM. The ends were cut back, 2 bases at V and 1 base at J, with 8 bases in the middle. CDR3 sequence reads: CASSLQGGNTEAFF. CDR3 in DNA: TGTGCCAGCAGTTTACAAGGGGGGAACACTGAAGCTTTCTTT. The entire variable domain, with the rest obtained from reference TRBV28 and TRBJ1-1, is as follows: DVKVTQSSRYLVKRTGEKVFLECVQDMDHENMFWYRQDPGLGLRLIYFSYDVKMKEKGDIPEGYSVSREKKERFSLILESASTNQTSMYLCASSLQGGNTEAFFGQGTRLTVV.

CDR3 sequence (DNA): TGTGCCAGCCTGCGGACGCGACTATCTGGGGCCAACGTCCTGACTTTC. Protein product: CASLRTRLSGANVLTF. V gene TRBV28 combines with J gene TRBJ2-6, with D possibly matching TRBD2 (5 bases). The CDR3 contains 16 residues. The V gene lost 8 bases and the J gene lost 1 base, with 15 bases spanning the gap. Germline V gives CDR1 MDHEN, CDR2 SYDVKM. The variable domain in full, with the rest retrieved from reference TRBV28 and TRBJ2-6, is DVKVTQSSRYLVKRTGEKVFLECVQDMDHENMFWYRQDPGLGLRLIYFSYDVKMKEKGDIPEGYSVSREKKERFSLILESASTNQTSMYLCASLRTRLSGANVLTFGAGSRLTVL.

The rearrangement uses TRBV7-3 and TRBJ2-1; D possibly corresponds to TRBD1 (6 bases). The length of the CDR3 is 17 residues. The V end was cut by 5 bases, the J end by 1 base, with 18 bases between. Germline lookup yields CDR1 SGHTA and CDR2 FQGTGA. The CDR3 nucleotides are TGTGCCAGCAGCCTCAGGGGACCACAATTTTCCTACAATGAGCAGTTCTTC. Protein sequence: CASSLRGPQFSYNEQFF.

J is TRBJ2-2 and V is TRBV6-5; 10 bases are shared with TRBD2. CDR3 length: 15 residues. Per the germline V gene, CDR1 is MNHEY and CDR2 is SVGAGI. V lost 6 bases to trimming and J lost 3 bases; unmatched junction nucleotides: 4. The CDR3: CASSTSGADTGELFF. The CDR3 nucleotides are TGTGCCAGCAGCACTAGCGGGGCGGACACCGGGGAGCTGTTTTTT.

The chain uses TRBV6-2 or TRBV6-3 and TRBJ1-4; 8 bases are a match to TRBD1. The CDR3 has 18 amino acids. Germline V gene data show CDR1 as MNHEY and CDR2 as SVGEGT. V lost 2 bases, J lost 0 bases, and 8 bases stayed unmatched. The DNA for the CDR3 is TGTGCCAGCAGTTACGTCAGGGGGCGATCGACAACTAATGAAAAACTGTTTTTT. Protein product: CASSYVRGRSTTNEKLFF.

V and J are TRBV6-4 and TRBJ1-2, with TRBD1 identical over 7 bases. CDR3 length equals 14 residues. In germline, CDR1 is MRHNA, CDR2 SNTAGT. Trimming took 0 bases from V and 7 from J; bases not matched to a gene: 5. For the CDR3, the DNA is TGTGCCAGCAGTGACTCAACAGGGGCTCGTGGCTACACCTTC. This sequence encodes CASSDSTGARGYTF.

The chain carries TRBV5-1 and TRBJ2-3, with D hard to call. Trimming cost V 2 bases and J 6 bases, with 10 bases left between them. Germline loops: CDR1 SGHRS, CDR2 YFSETQ. The CDR3 is 13 amino acids. CDR3 bases: TGCGCCAGCAGCTTCGCCCACTGGGATACGCAGTATTTT. Its protein product is CASSFAHWDTQYF.

The genes are TRBV5-4 and TRBJ2-3; 12 nucleotides line up with TRBD2. J lost 3 bases, V lost 3 bases, and 2 bases had no gene match. Germline-derived CDR1 and CDR2 are SGHNT and YYREEE (reference sequence). This CDR3 contains 15 residues. CDR3 sequence: CASSSGLAGTDTQYF. For the CDR3, the DNA is TGTGCCAGCAGCTCCGGACTAGCGGGAACAGATACGCAGTATTTT.

V is TRBV7-2 and J is TRBJ2-3; 12 positions match TRBD2. The trim removed 5 bases at V and 2 bases at J, leaving 8 bases unmatched. CDR1 SGHTA and CDR2 FQGNSA come from the germline V gene. There are 17 residues in the CDR3. The CDR3 sequence: CASSTRTSGASTDTQYF. The CDR3 region has the DNA TGTGCCAGCAGCACGAGGACTAGCGGGGCTTCCACAGATACGCAGTATTTT.

The gene calls are TRBV19 and TRBJ1-2, with TRBD1 as a possible D gene (6 bases). This CDR3 is 14 amino acids long. Germline V gene data show CDR1 as LNHDA and CDR2 as SQIVND (reference sequence). V was clipped by 6 bases and J by 3 bases, with 14 bases between them. The CDR3 DNA reads as TGTGCCAGTAGCGCACGACAGGCGGACTATGGCTACACCTTC. It is translated as CASSARQADYGYTF.

This rearrangement joins TRBV28 to TRBJ1-1; D unclear. Germline CDR1 and CDR2: MDHEN and SYDVKM. Trimming removed 7 bases from V and 3 bases from J, with 12 bases in between. There are 13 residues in the CDR3. CDR3 protein: CASIPGRDTEAFF. The CDR3, as DNA: TGTGCCAGCATCCCGGGGAGGGACACTGAAGCTTTCTTT.

This clone was observed once. V and J are TRBV6-2 or TRBV6-3 and TRBJ2-1, with 7 positions matching TRBD1. CDR1 is MNHEY and CDR2 is SVGEGT in the germline V gene. This CDR3 region has 16 residues. Trimming cost V 2 bases and J 3 bases; bases outside gene matches: 7. The CDR3 DNA sequence: TGTGCCAGCAGTTACGCGCGGACAGGCCTCTACAATGAGCAGTTCTTC. It yields the protein CASSYARTGLYNEQFF.

The chain uses TRBV12-3 or TRBV12-4 and TRBJ1-1; D is uncertain. CDR3 length: 13 residues. Trimming shortened V by 1 base and J by 11 bases, and 14 bases separated the two germline ends. The CDR3 region is CASSLGSRFVAFF. The CDR3, as DNA: TGTGCCAGCAGTTTAGGGTCCAGGTTTGTGGCTTTCTTT.

V and J are TRBV7-9 and TRBJ1-1; TRBD1 aligns across 9 bases. Germline loops: CDR1 SEHNR, CDR2 FQNEAQ (reference sequence). V trimming: 4 bases; J trimming: 5 bases; junction bases outside the gene matches: 8. This CDR3 is built from 15 residues. CDR3 region: CASSSRTGEETEAFF. The CDR3 bases are TGTGCCAGCAGCTCCCGGACAGGGGAAGAAACTGAAGCTTTCTTT.

The J gene is TRBJ1-1, the V gene TRBV5-1; 11 nucleotides agree with TRBD1. Germline loops: CDR1 SGHRS, CDR2 YFSETQ. The length of the CDR3 is 17 residues. V lost 4 bases and J lost 3; bases outside the gene matches: 11. The chain's CDR3 is CASSPDRGPTWDTEAFF. The CDR3 DNA reads TGCGCCAGCAGCCCGGACAGGGGGCCTACTTGGGACACTGAAGCTTTCTTT.

V usage is TRBV28 and J usage is TRBJ2-7, with D perhaps matching TRBD2 (5 bases). Germline loops: CDR1 MDHEN, CDR2 SYDVKM. V was cut by 3 bases and J by 2 bases, with 8 bases left in between. The length of the CDR3 is 13 residues. The CDR3 is CASSLRATYEQYF. DNA of the CDR3: TGTGCCAGCAGTTTGCGGGCCACCTACGAGCAGTACTTC.

V usage is TRBV10-3 and J usage is TRBJ1-1; D is perhaps TRBD1 (5 bases). Between the trimmed V and J ends, which lost 9 bases and 0 bases, there was a span of 11 bases. The germline V gene has CDR1 ENHRY and CDR2 SYGVKD. The CDR3 length is 13 residues. DNA of the CDR3: TGTGCCATTAGACAGATTATGAACACTGAAGCTTTCTTT. Protein product: CAIRQIMNTEAFF.